The rows below give T cell receptor beta chains drawn from one sample of a study of blood T cell repertoires in COVID-19. Some clones are missing from TCRdb's copy, which holds only in-frame ones; the method was immunoSEQ multiplex PCR. The sample yields over 200,000 clones, around 86% seen once. Sequencing was carried out using peripheral blood. The origin of the receptors is a woman aged 25 to 39 who had recovered from COVID-19. CDR3s include the opening cysteine and the closing phenylalanine or tryptophan. The D gene is left open where the match is weak. Expanded clones are given a class, and other clones once, few, many or no size at all.

j_call | clone_size | v_call | d_call | cdr3_nt | cdr3_aa
TRBJ2-1 | . | TRBV11-3 | . | TGTGCCAGCAGCTTAGTTGGAGGTCACCTATCCTACAATGAGCAGTTCTTC | CASSLVGGHLSYNEQFF
TRBJ2-4 | . | TRBV25-1 | TRBD2 | TGTGCCAGCAGCCCTTGGGGGGGACCAACGGCCAAAAACATTCAGTACTTC | CASSPWGGPTAKNIQYF
TRBJ1-3 | once | TRBV7-2 | . | TGTGCCAGCAGCTTGAGCGGGGGGGCTGGAAACACCATATATTTT | CASSLSGGAGNTIYF
TRBJ2-1 | . | TRBV7-9 | . | TGTGCCAGCAGCTTTTTCTCCGGGATCAGCTCCTACAATGAGCAGTTCTTC | CASSFFSGISSYNEQFF
TRBJ1-5 | once | TRBV29-1 | TRBD1 | TGCAGCGTGGGACAGGGTAGCAATCAGCCCCAGCATTTT | CSVGQGSNQPQHF
TRBJ1-1 | . | TRBV27 | TRBD1 | TGTGCCAGCAGTTCGGACAGGGCCGACACTGAAGCTTTCTTT | CASSSDRADTEAFF
TRBJ1-5 | . | TRBV2 | . | TGTGCCAGCAGTGCCGAGGGGGGGCGCGGTCAGCCCCAGCATTTT | CASSAEGGRGQPQHF
TRBJ2-1 | . | TRBV5-1 | . | TGCGCCAGCAGCTTGTTTGGGAGTACGGCTATCAATGAGCAGTTCTTC | CASSLFGSTAINEQFF
TRBJ2-7 | . | TRBV11-2 | . | TGTGCCAGCAGCCGTTCACGTCAGGAATCGTACTTC | CASSRSRQESYF
TRBJ1-5 | . | TRBV25-1 | . | TGTGCCAGCAGTGAAAGAGGCCAGCCCCAGCATTTT | CASSERGQPQHF
TRBJ2-7 | . | TRBV12-3/TRBV12-4 | . | TGTGCCAGCAGCCAACTCGGGGTCGAGCAGTACTTC | CASSQLGVEQYF
TRBJ2-2 | . | TRBV7-2 | . | TGTGCCAGCAGCTTTTCAGGAAGCACCGGGGAGCTGTTTTTT | CASSFSGSTGELFF
TRBJ2-7 | . | TRBV5-6 | TRBD1 | TGTGCCAGCAGCTTCTTGGACAGGTCCTCCTACGAGCAGTACTTC | CASSFLDRSSYEQYF
TRBJ1-1 | . | TRBV4-2 | . | TGTGCCAGCAGCCAGCGGGGTACGGGAAACACTGAAGCTTTCTTT | CASSQRGTGNTEAFF
TRBJ2-5 | . | TRBV5-1 | TRBD2 | TGCGCCAGCAGCTTGGCGGTGGGACTAGCGGGGGAGGAGACCCAGTACTTC | CASSLAVGLAGEETQYF
TRBJ1-6 | few | TRBV3-1/TRBV3-2 | . | TGTGCCAGCAGCCAGACCGCCGGGTCCGCCTATAATTCACCCCTCCACTTT | CASSQTAGSAYNSPLHF
TRBJ2-3 | . | TRBV29-1 | . | TGCAGCGTACTGCCGGATACGCAGTATTTT | CSVLPDTQYF
TRBJ1-1 | . | TRBV21-1 | . | TGTGCCAGCAGCAACCACGGACAGGGTGAAGCTTTCTTT | CASSNHGQGEAFF
TRBJ2-3 | . | TRBV5-1 | . | TGCGCCAGCAGCTTCGTAGGAGGCACAGATACGCAGTATTTT | CASSFVGGTDTQYF
TRBJ2-1 | . | TRBV7-6 | TRBD2 | TGTGCCAGCGGCTTCGCGGGGGACTCCTACAATGAGCAGTTCTTC | CASGFAGDSYNEQFF
TRBJ1-2 | . | TRBV11-2 | TRBD1 | TGTGCCAGCAGCATGACAGGGGCGGTTGGCTACACCTTC | CASSMTGAVGYTF
TRBJ2-3 | . | TRBV13 | TRBD2 | TGTGCCAGCAGCGAGCCCCGACTAGCGGGTGCAGATACGCAGTATTTT | CASSEPRLAGADTQYF
TRBJ1-3 | . | TRBV7-7 | . | TGTGCCAGCAGCCCTAGTCTAGCCGGAAACACCATATATTTT | CASSPSLAGNTIYF